This T cell receptor beta chain was captured by sequencing in a study of blood T cell repertoires in COVID-19 (dated by TCRdb to about 2020). For context, the study as a whole: Collaborator samples came from the United States, Italy and Spain and covered acute and convalescent phases of COVID-19. The prospective study material was composed of cDNA or gDNA derived from T cells, B-cell-depleted T cells, or PBMCs. Deeply sampled blood TCRbeta repertoires from subjects exposed to, actively infected with, or recovered from COVID-19 were included in the dataset. The repertoires were released in a freely available public database intended as a resource for research on the immune response to SARS-CoV-2. The samples were drawn from two sources: the first 160 participants of the ongoing ImmuneRACE study, and over 1,000 subjects contributed by 6 global collaborators. A de-identified subject ID, COVID-19 status, age in years and sex were almost always included in the sample metadata. Where HLA class I and class II types were available, the types were taken from metadata supplied by the sample provider, not from assay-based typing.

Results the study describes overall, beyond this receptor: Clinical and demographic metadata were provided uncurated, with the amount varying by source and participant.

The immunoSEQ Assay, a bias-controlled multiplex PCR, was used to amplify TCRbeta CDR3 regions from genomic DNA. As for the original processing: Nucleated cell counts per sample were estimated from amplification of reference gene primers within the assay. To quantify the absolute abundance of each unique TCRbeta CDR3 rearrangement, sequence reads were collapsed and filtered. For each sample, productive Simpson clonality was calculated by taking the square root of Simpson's diversity index across productive rearrangements. TCRdb took over this immuneACCESS table, retaining in-frame rearrangements with V and J assigned. Such tables are incomplete; in checked studies, under half of the missing clones stem from an unresolved V gene, and the remainder is unexplained. V and J calls plus clone size are reproduced from that table; the DNA served to infer D and trimming. The sample records 55,000 to 65,000 clones, about 90% of which are singletons. The ten largest clones add up to 4% to 6% of the sample.

Whole blood was collected in K2EDTA tubes by collaborating institutions according to the institutions' own protocols. For TCRbeta analysis, collaborator samples were shipped as frozen whole blood, as isolated PBMCs, or as DNA extracted from either sample type. A word on this clone: The antigen it binds to is not known. One base away there is no much larger clone; base qualities are not given.

This receptor was identified in an elderly man in a cohort sampled during active COVID-19. The sequenced material came from peripheral blood.

CDR3 protein: CASSERGEAFF. The bases are TGTGCCAGCAGTGAAAGGGGTGAAGCTTTCTTT. The chain couples TRBV6-1 to TRBJ1-1; D gene: possibly TRBD1, on 5 matching bases. CDR1 and CDR2 (MNHNS, SASEGT) derive from the germline V gene. At the junction V is shortened by 2 bases and J by 7 bases, with 5 bases in between. From cysteine to phenylalanine, the CDR3 is 11 amino acids long. Just the 33-base CDR3 DNA is kept, in frame starting at base 1.